Reported below is one T cell receptor (beta chain). Antigen specificity is unknown. Other DNA sequences of this sample code for an identical CDR3. The sample belongs to a study of shared clonotypes between healthy human individuals. Trimming took 2 bases from V and 2 from J, leaving 7 bases between them. Germline assignment: CDR1 MNHNY and CDR2 SVGAGI (reference sequence). CDR3 length: 13 residues. Notes on the study in general: Since donors were few, the genetic and exposure-history diversity represented was limited. Clonotypes shared by all four donors outscored non-shared clonotypes in generation probability. Naive CD4 clonotype sharing across a handful of donors was around 5%.

The assay was immunoSEQ multiplex PCR, and TCRdb's table has in-frame clones only and misses some. The table includes roughly 1 million clones, more than 65% detected once. A CD45RA+ naive subset and a CD45RA-negative memory subset were split from CD4+ cells. This TCR came from a man aged 18 to 30 in good health. The sequenced sample was memory CD4+ T cells sorted from blood. Subset noted: CD45RA-negative fraction. The V call is TRBV6-6, the J call TRBJ2-7, with a weak D call TRBD1 (5 bases). The CDR3 DNA sequence: TGTGCCAGCAGTTACGGCAGGGCCTACGAGCAGTACTTC. Translating it yields CASSYGRAYEQYF.